One and the same sample provided the 23 T cell receptor beta chains below, sequenced in a study of blood T cell repertoires in COVID-19. Here immunoSEQ multiplex PCR was the method, and the copy in TCRdb shows in-frame clones only, minus some. The top ten hold about 3.8% of the sample, which has about 200,000 clones, 86% seen once. Sequenced input: PBMCs or T cells enriched from blood (not recorded which). The origin of the receptors is a woman in her thirties or forties with acute COVID-19.

The chain joins TRBV5-1 to TRBJ2-5; D may be TRBD2 (5 bases). Trimming took 7 bases from V and 5 from J, leaving 12 bases between them. The CDR3 sequence is 12 residues long. Germline V gives CDR1 SGHRS, CDR2 YFSETQ. In DNA form, the CDR3 reads TGCGCCAGCCGCTCCCCGGGGGAGACCCAGTACTTC. Translated: CASRSPGETQYF.

This rearrangement joins TRBV4-3 to TRBJ2-7, with D possibly matching TRBD2 (5 bases). Germline assignment: CDR1 LGHNA and CDR2 YSLEER. V was clipped by 2 bases and J by 4 bases, with 15 bases between them. The CDR3 is 15 amino acids. CDR3 in amino acids: CASSQSLGSSYEQYF. CDR3 DNA: TGCGCCAGCAGCCAAAGTCTTGGGAGCAGTTACGAGCAGTACTTC.

The chain is built from TRBV28 and TRBJ2-1, with a possible D match to TRBD1 (7 bases). CDR1 MDHEN and CDR2 SYDVKM come from the germline V gene. Trimming pared 5 bases from V and 12 bases from J, leaving 23 bases between. The CDR3 contains 15 residues. The chain's CDR3 is CASSPVGGGPRGQFF. The CDR3 nucleotides read TGTGCCAGCAGTCCCGTAGGAGGGGGCCCTCGTGGGCAGTTCTTC.

This clone has only one observation. Other DNA sequences in this specimen translate into the identical CDR3. The CDR3 DNA reads TGTGCCAGCAGCTTGGGCCAGGCAACTAATGAAAAACTGTTTTTT. This codes for CASSLGQATNEKLFF. The rearrangement uses TRBV7-9 and TRBJ1-4; D is unresolved. Germline CDR1 is SEHNR and CDR2 is FQNEAQ (reference sequence). The length of the CDR3 is 15 residues. The V end was cut by 3 bases, the J end by 0 bases, with 8 bases between. Looking up the rest from reference TRBV7-9 and TRBJ1-4 gives the full variable domain: DTGVSQNPRHKITKRGQNVTFRCDPISEHNRLYWYRQTLGQGPEFLTYFQNEAQLEKSRLLSDRFSAERPKGSFSTLEIQRTEQGDSAMYLCASSLGQATNEKLFFGSGTQLSVL.

V usage is TRBV18 and J usage is TRBJ1-3; the match to TRBD1 covers 9 bases. Germline lookup yields CDR1 KGHSH and CDR2 LQKENI. J was trimmed by 0 bases and V by 4 bases; bases with no gene match: 13. The CDR3 is made up of 19 amino acids. The CDR3 nucleotides read TGTGCCAGCTCACTCAAGGGGACAGGGAGAGGCCTCTCTGGAAACACCATATATTTT. It translates to CASSLKGTGRGLSGNTIYF.

This chain links TRBV3-1 (or the pseudogene TRBV3-2) with TRBJ2-7, with a tentative D call TRBD1 (5 bases). CDR1 is LGHDT and CDR2 is YNNKEL in the germline V gene (reference sequence). Trimming took 0 bases from V and 3 from J, leaving 12 bases between them. The CDR3 runs 15 residues. CDR3 in amino acids: CASSQDTAGNYEQYF. CDR3 nucleotide sequence: TGTGCCAGCAGCCAAGATACCGCAGGGAACTACGAGCAGTACTTC.

This clone showed up just once. The rearrangement uses TRBV18 and TRBJ1-1, with D possibly TRBD1 on 6 matching bases. CDR1 is KGHSH and CDR2 is LQKENI in the germline V gene. The CDR3 length is 15 residues. The germline V and J ends were trimmed by 0 bases and 7 bases, with 15 bases remaining between them. The CDR3 DNA reads TGTGCCAGCTCACCACCGGGACGGGGGGGCGGTGAAGCTTTCTTT. It encodes CASSPPGRGGGEAFF.

The rearrangement links TRBV2 to TRBJ1-5; D not certain. The length of the CDR3 is 13 residues. Germline V CDR1 and CDR2: SNHLY, FYNNEI. Deletions cut 7 bases from V and 3 bases from J, with 10 bases between. The CDR3 is CASTHSVNQPQHF. The DNA of the CDR3 is TGTGCCAGCACTCACAGTGTCAATCAGCCCCAGCATTTT. Full variable domain (remainder filled in from reference TRBV2 and TRBJ1-5): EPEVTQTPSHQVTQMGQEVILRCVPISNHLYFYWYRQILGQKVEFLVSFYNNEISEKSEIFDDQFSVERPDGSNFTLKIRSTKLEDSAMYFCASTHSVNQPQHFGDGTRLSIL.

The J gene is TRBJ2-7, the V gene TRBV5-8; TRBD2 is a possible D gene (6 bases). Germline V lookup: CDR1 SGHTS, CDR2 YDEGEE. The CDR3 has 13 amino acids. Trimming left V 7 bases short and J 6 bases short, with 17 bases between. The DNA for the CDR3 is TGTGCCAGCCCGCGGGACTTCCGAATCGAGCAGTACTTC. This sequence encodes CASPRDFRIEQYF.

The rearrangement uses TRBV27 and TRBJ1-2, with D hard to call. Between the trimmed V and J ends, which lost 5 bases and 8 bases, there was a span of 15 bases. This CDR3 contains 13 residues. From germline, CDR1 is MNHEY and CDR2 SMNVEV (reference sequence). The CDR3 sequence: CASSPRGRRGYTF. In DNA form, the CDR3 reads TGTGCCAGCAGTCCCCGAGGGCGGAGGGGCTACACCTTC.

The chain has TRBV7-9 and TRBJ2-7; a possible D gene is TRBD2 (5 bases). V was cut by 4 bases and J by 1 base, with 14 bases left in between. Germline lookup yields CDR1 SEHNR and CDR2 FQNEAQ (reference sequence). This CDR3 has 15 amino acids. The CDR3 reads CASSYEGIRSYEQYF. The CDR3 region has the DNA TGTGCCAGCAGCTACGAGGGCATAAGGTCCTACGAGCAGTACTTC.

J is TRBJ2-1 and V is TRBV7-3; 7 nucleotides align to TRBD2. The CDR3 totals 17 residues. Germline CDR1 reads SGHTA; CDR2 reads FQGTGA. With 0 bases clipped from V and 1 base from J, the junction kept 6 bases outside the gene matches. Here the CDR3 reads CASSLTGGPGSYNEQFF. The CDR3 nucleotides are TGTGCCAGCAGCTTAACGGGAGGGCCGGGTTCCTACAATGAGCAGTTCTTC.

The genes are TRBV7-9 and TRBJ2-7; the D is unclear. The CDR3 consists of 11 residues. The V end was cut by 3 bases, the J end by 13 bases, with 13 bases between. The germline V gene encodes CDR1 SEHNR and CDR2 FQNEAQ (reference sequence). CDR3 loop: CASSFRDAVYF. DNA of the CDR3: TGTGCCAGCAGCTTCCGTGACGCGGTATACTTC. The complete variable domain, with remaining parts taken from reference TRBV7-9 and TRBJ2-7, reads DTGVSQNPRHKITKRGQNVTFRCDPISEHNRLYWYRQTLGQGPEFLTYFQNEAQLEKSRLLSDRFSAERPKGSFSTLEIQRTEQGDSAMYLCASSFRDAVYFGPGTRLTVT.

This clone was observed a handful of times. CDR3 sequence (DNA): TGTGCCAGCAGCCAAGATCTGACAGGGGGGTTGACTGAAGCTTTCTTT. Protein: CASSQDLTGGLTEAFF. J is TRBJ1-1 and V is TRBV3-1 (or the pseudogene TRBV3-2); 9 nucleotides align to TRBD1. The CDR3 is made up of 16 amino acids. Germline CDR1 LGHDT, CDR2 YNNKEL (reference sequence). With V trimmed by 0 bases and J by 5 bases, 7 bases remained unmatched.

V is TRBV10-3 and J is TRBJ2-5; 10 bases are a match to TRBD1. Germline V gives CDR1 ENHRY, CDR2 SYGVKD. With V trimmed by 6 bases and J by 3 bases, 4 bases remained unmatched. The CDR3 contains 14 residues. The CDR3 spells CAISDGTGEETQYF. In DNA form, the CDR3 reads TGTGCCATCAGCGACGGGACAGGGGAAGAGACCCAGTACTTC.

The V gene is TRBV21-1, the J gene TRBJ1-1; no DNA check was done on the table's D call, TRBD1. TRBV21-1 is termed a pseudogene. The CDR3 covers 15 residues. DNA for the CDR3: TGTGCCAGCAGCAAAAGGGACAGGGAGAACACTGAAGCTTTCTTT. It encodes CASSKRDRENTEAFF.

The genes are TRBV7-2 and TRBJ1-6, with 7 bases fitting TRBD1. This CDR3 has 17 amino acids. Germline V CDR1 and CDR2: SGHTA, FQGNSA. The trim removed 5 bases at V and 0 bases at J, leaving 7 bases unmatched. CDR3 sequence: CASSQRTGSSYNSPLHF. The CDR3 DNA is TGTGCCAGCAGCCAACGGACAGGAAGCTCCTATAATTCACCCCTCCACTTT. The full variable domain, in which reference TRBV7-2 and TRBJ1-6 provide the parts outside the CDR3, is GAGVSQSPSNKVTEKGKDVELRCDPISGHTALYWYRQSLGQGLEFLIYFQGNSAPDKSGLPSDRFSAERTGGSVSTLTIQRTQQEDSAVYLCASSQRTGSSYNSPLHFGNGTRLTVT.

This chain uses TRBV19 with TRBJ2-1; the match to TRBD2 covers 8 bases. Per the germline V gene, CDR1 is LNHDA and CDR2 is SQIVND (reference sequence). The CDR3 has 17 amino acids. V was pared by 4 bases and J by 6 bases, with 14 bases of the junction left unmatched. CDR3 in amino acids: CASSTSAGTRFRNEQFF. In DNA, the CDR3 is TGTGCCAGTAGTACCAGCGCCGGGACTAGGTTTCGCAATGAGCAGTTCTTC. Drawing the rest from reference TRBV19 and TRBJ2-1, the complete variable domain is DGGITQSPKYLFRKEGQNVTLSCEQNLNHDAMYWYRQDPGQGLRLIYYSQIVNDFQKGDIAEGYSVSREKKESFPLTVTSAQKNPTAFYLCASSTSAGTRFRNEQFFGPGTRLTVL.

The CDR3 coding sequence is TGTGCCAGCAGGGACGGCGGAGCGGATGGCTACACCTTC. This codes for CASRDGGADGYTF. This chain connects TRBV28 to TRBJ1-2; D call uncertain. CDR1 MDHEN and CDR2 SYDVKM come from the germline V gene. The CDR3 loop spans 13 amino acids. Trimming removed 6 bases from V and 6 bases from J, with 14 bases in between.

The rearrangement links TRBV5-6 to TRBJ1-1; 8 positions match TRBD1. Germline CDR1 SGHDT, CDR2 YYEEEE. After removal of 5 bases from V and 4 bases from J, the junction contained 4 bases not matched to a gene. The CDR3 spans 13 residues. CDR3 coding DNA: TGTGCCAGCAGGTTAGACAGGGGCACTGAAGCTTTCTTT. Its protein product is CASRLDRGTEAFF.

The genes are TRBV4-2 and TRBJ2-1; perhaps TRBD2 as D (5 bases). CDR1 and CDR2 (germline): LGHNA, YNFKEQ. Trimming pared 1 base from V and 9 bases from J, leaving 13 bases between. There are 14 residues in the CDR3. Here the CDR3 DNA reads TGTGCCAGCAGCCAAGTTTACCTAGCTGGTGAGCAGTTCTTC. Translated, it gives CASSQVYLAGEQFF.

The chain carries TRBV6-5 and TRBJ2-7, with 10 bases that match TRBD1. The J segment lost 2 bases and the V segment lost 5 bases, leaving 3 bases of the junction unmatched. This CDR3 has 14 residues. Germline V lookup: CDR1 MNHEY, CDR2 SVGAGI. The CDR3 loop is CASSRQGATYEQYF. The CDR3 DNA sequence: TGTGCCAGCAGTCGACAGGGGGCGACCTACGAGCAGTACTTC.

The gene calls are TRBV24-1 and TRBJ2-1, with a weak D call TRBD2 (6 bases). The CDR3 is made up of 15 amino acids. The germline V and J ends were trimmed by 10 bases and 6 bases, with 21 bases remaining between them. CDR1 is KGHDR, CDR2 SFDVKD, per germline. CDR3 nucleotides: TGTGCCACAGGCTCCATGCGGCTAGCGAGCAATGAGCAGTTCTTC. Its protein is CATGSMRLASNEQFF.